This T cell receptor beta chain was sequenced in a study of blood T cell repertoires in COVID-19. In the study overall: COVID-19 samples collected from the United States, Italy and Spain covered acute and convalescent phases. PBMCs, B-cell-depleted T cells, or T cells provided the cDNA or gDNA that made up the material.

Clones were read by immunoSEQ multiplex PCR, and TCRdb kept only the in-frame ones, dropping some. The table shows around 26,000 clones, with around 93% occurring only once. Trimming cost V 2 bases and J 10 bases; bases outside gene matches: 4. The CDR3 totals 12 residues. Germline values: CDR1 MNHNS, CDR2 SASEGT. The sequencing sample was made of peripheral blood. This receptor was taken from a human donor in a cohort sampled during active COVID-19. This chain links TRBV6-1 with TRBJ2-5, with 7 positions matching TRBD1. This chain's CDR3 is CASSELTGIQYF. CDR3 sequence (DNA): TGTGCCAGCAGTGAACTGACAGGGATCCAGTACTTC.